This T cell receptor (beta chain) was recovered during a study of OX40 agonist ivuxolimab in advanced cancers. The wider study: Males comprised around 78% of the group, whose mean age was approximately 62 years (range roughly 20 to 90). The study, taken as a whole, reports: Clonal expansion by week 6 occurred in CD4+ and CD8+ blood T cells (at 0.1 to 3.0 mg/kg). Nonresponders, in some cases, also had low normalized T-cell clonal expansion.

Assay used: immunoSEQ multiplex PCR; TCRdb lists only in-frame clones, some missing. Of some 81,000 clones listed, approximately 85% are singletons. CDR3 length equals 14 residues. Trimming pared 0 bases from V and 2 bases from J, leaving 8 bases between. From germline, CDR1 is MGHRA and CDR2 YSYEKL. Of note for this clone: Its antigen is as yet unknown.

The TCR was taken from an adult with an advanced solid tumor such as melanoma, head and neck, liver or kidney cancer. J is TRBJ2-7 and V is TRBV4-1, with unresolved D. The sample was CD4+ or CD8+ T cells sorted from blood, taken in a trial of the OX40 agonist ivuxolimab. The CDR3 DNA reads TGCGCCAGCAGCCAAGATTGGGCAACCTACGAGCAGTACTTC. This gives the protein CASSQDWATYEQYF.